This is a list of T cell receptor beta chains from one sample in a study of blood T cell repertoires in COVID-19. Clones were read by immunoSEQ multiplex PCR, and TCRdb kept only the in-frame ones, dropping some. The sample lists more than 250,000 clones, 88% occurring once. Material for sequencing was PBMCs or T cells enriched from blood (not recorded which). Receptors originate from a woman aged 40-49 years with acute COVID-19. CDR3s include the opening cysteine and the closing phenylalanine or tryptophan. A D gene is named only where the DNA matches it firmly. A row's size may be missing; if present it is once, few, many or a size class.

size	D	J	V	DNA	CDR3
-	-	TRBJ2-7	TRBV6-5	TGTGCCAGCAGTCCAATTAGCTCCAGCTACGAGCAGTACTTC	CASSPISSSYEQYF
-	-	TRBJ1-2	TRBV3-1/TRBV3-2	TGTGCCAGCAGCCAAGATCTGGGGGGGTTCTTCTATGGCTACACCTTC	CASSQDLGGFFYGYTF
few	TRBD1	TRBJ1-1	TRBV24-1	TGTGCCACCAGTGATTCACAGGGGAAGACTGAAGCTTTCTTT	CATSDSQGKTEAFF
few	-	TRBJ2-5	TRBV3-1/TRBV3-2	TGTGCCAGCTCTCCTAGCGCCCTTTGGACCCAGTACTTC	CASSPSALWTQYF
-	-	TRBJ1-2	TRBV2	TGTGCCAGCAGTCAAGTAACAGGGATTTTCAATGGCTACACCTTC	CASSQVTGIFNGYTF
-	TRBD1	TRBJ1-2	TRBV28	TGTGCCAGCAGTTCAGGGACAGGGGCATATGGCTACACCTTC	CASSSGTGAYGYTF
-	-	TRBJ2-3	TRBV11-2	TGTGCCAGCAGCTTAGGGCTCTCGCGGGTGGCGGCTAGCACAGATACGCAGTATTTT	CASSLGLSRVAASTDTQYF
-	TRBD2	TRBJ2-3	TRBV28	TGTGCCAGCAGTTTGGCCGGGACTAGCGGGAGGTGGGGCACAGATACGCAGTATTTT	CASSLAGTSGRWGTDTQYF
-	-	TRBJ2-5	TRBV6-2/TRBV6-3	TGTGCCAGCAGTTACCGGGAGACCCAGTACTTC	CASSYRETQYF
-	-	TRBJ1-6	TRBV3-1/TRBV3-2	TGTGCCAGCAGCCCCGATGAGAGCTATATGTCACCCCTCCACTTT	CASSPDESYMSPLHF
-	-	TRBJ2-2	TRBV6-4	TGTGCCAGCAGTGACTCAGTAGGAGGAGACACCGGGGAGCTGTTTTTT	CASSDSVGGDTGELFF
-	-	TRBJ2-3	TRBV7-2	TGTGCCAGCAGCTTAGAAGCGGGCAATACGCAGTATTTT	CASSLEAGNTQYF
-	TRBD2	TRBJ2-1	TRBV7-2	TGTGCCAGCAGCCCTCGGGGGCCGGGACTAGCAAACAATGAGCAGTTCTTC	CASSPRGPGLANNEQFF
once	TRBD2	TRBJ2-5	TRBV5-5	TGTGCCAGCAGCCGGGGGGCGGGAGGGCCTGCCCGTCAAGAGACCCAGTACTTC	CASSRGAGGPARQETQYF
-	-	TRBJ1-1	TRBV9	TGTGCCAGCAGCGTCAACTGGGGAGTCGACACTGAAGCTTTCTTT	CASSVNWGVDTEAFF
-	TRBD1	TRBJ2-7	TRBV2	TGTGCCAGCAGAGAGGACAGGGCTTACTCCTACGAGCAGTACTTC	CASREDRAYSYEQYF
-	TRBD1	TRBJ1-1	TRBV2	TGTGCCAGCACCGGAGGGGGCCTTACTGAAGCTTTCTTT	CASTGGGLTEAFF
once	-	TRBJ1-2	TRBV12-5	TGTGCTAGTGGCCTAACGACAGGCTACACCTTC	CASGLTTGYTF
-	TRBD2	TRBJ2-5	TRBV7-8	TGTGCCAGCAGGTCAGGACTAGCGACTGAGACCCAGTACTTC	CASRSGLATETQYF
-	TRBD2	TRBJ2-1	TRBV2	TGTGCCAGCAGTTGGACTAGCAGTAGTTACAATGAGCAGTTCTTC	CASSWTSSSYNEQFF
many	TRBD1	TRBJ1-1	TRBV10-2	TGCGCCAGCAGTGAGTCTACAGGGGGCAGAAACACTGAAGCTTTCTTT	CASSESTGGRNTEAFF
-	TRBD1	TRBJ1-5	TRBV19	TGTGCCAGTAGTCGGAGGACAGGTCTTCGGGTAGGGCAGCCCCAGCATTTT	CASSRRTGLRVGQPQHF
-	-	TRBJ1-4	TRBV7-9	TGTGCCAGCAGCTTATCCCGGCAGCGAAATGAAAAACTGTTTTTT	CASSLSRQRNEKLFF
-	TRBD1	TRBJ2-3	TRBV7-9	TGTGCCAGCAGCTCAATGGGGACAGGCGTCACAGATACGCAGTATTTT	CASSSMGTGVTDTQYF
few	-	TRBJ2-7	TRBV12-3/TRBV12-4	TGTGCCAGCAGTTCCCGGGTTGCCGAGCAGTACTTC	CASSSRVAEQYF
-	-	TRBJ1-2	TRBV11-3	TGTGCCAGCAGCACCCAGACAGCGAACTATGGCTACACCTTC	CASSTQTANYGYTF
-	TRBD2	TRBJ2-7	TRBV29-1	TGCAGCGTCGATACTAGCGGGTACGAGCAGTACTTC	CSVDTSGYEQYF
-	TRBD1	TRBJ1-6	TRBV9	TGTGCCAGCAGCGACGGACAGGGTCTCGCCCTCCACTTT	CASSDGQGLALHF
once	-	TRBJ1-5	TRBV19	TGTGCCAGTAGTATACTACGCCAGGGGAACAATCAGCCCCAGCATTTT	CASSILRQGNNQPQHF
-	-	TRBJ1-5	TRBV6-5	TGTGCCAGCAGTCAGACCTTGGGAGGCGCGCAGCCCCAGCATTTT	CASSQTLGGAQPQHF
-	TRBD2	TRBJ2-2	TRBV25-1	TGTGCCAGCAGTGAATACGGCGGGAGTAACACCGGGGAGCTGTTTTTT	CASSEYGGSNTGELFF
-	-	TRBJ1-3	TRBV24-1	TGTGCCACCAGTGATAGTCGGGACTTCTCTGGAAACACCATATATTTT	CATSDSRDFSGNTIYF
-	-	TRBJ1-2	TRBV6-5	TGTGCCAGCAGTTACTCGCGGGATGGGTATGGCTACACCTTC	CASSYSRDGYGYTF
-	-	TRBJ2-7	TRBV27	TGTGCCAGCAGTTTAGGTAAACCTCAGGGAATTGAACAGTACTTC	CASSLGKPQGIEQYF
-	-	TRBJ1-1	TRBV7-2	TGTGCCAGCAGCTTCCCCTCACAGGGCCCTGAAGCTTTCTTT	CASSFPSQGPEAFF
-	-	TRBJ2-1	TRBV19	TGTGCCAGTAGTATTACTCAGGGAATCCATGAGCAGTTCTTC	CASSITQGIHEQFF
-	TRBD2	TRBJ2-1	TRBV13	TGTGCCAGCAGCTCCCAAGGGAGGGAGTGGCAGGGAACCCAGGAGTTCTTC	CASSSQGREWQGTQEFF
-	-	TRBJ1-3	TRBV7-2	TGTGCCAGCAGCTTAGGAGGTCCGCGCTCTGGAAACACCATATATTTT	CASSLGGPRSGNTIYF
once	TRBD2	TRBJ2-1	TRBV5-1	TGCGCCAGCAGCTTGAGTGGCGGGAGTTCCTACAATGAGCAGTTCTTC	CASSLSGGSSYNEQFF
-	-	TRBJ1-1	TRBV9	TGTGCCAGCAGCCCCTCAGGGGCCCCGAACACTGAAGCTTTCTTT	CASSPSGAPNTEAFF
once	-	TRBJ1-2	TRBV24-1	TGTGCCACCAGTGGAAATTCAGGGGTCTCCTATGGCTACACCTTC	CATSGNSGVSYGYTF
-	-	TRBJ2-7	TRBV5-5	TGTGCCAGCAGCTTGGATATTAGCTCCTACGAGCAGTACTTC	CASSLDISSYEQYF
once	-	TRBJ1-2	TRBV2	TGTGCCAGCATACAGCACAGGGAAGACTATGGCTACACCTTC	CASIQHREDYGYTF
-	-	TRBJ2-2	TRBV25-1	TGTGCCAGCAGTGGGGGCCCGTTTGGCAGCAACACCGGGGAGCTGTTTTTT	CASSGGPFGSNTGELFF
-	-	TRBJ2-1	TRBV7-6	TGTGCCAGCAGCCGAAGCGGAGGGTTAGGTGAGCAGTTCTTC	CASSRSGGLGEQFF
-	-	TRBJ2-2	TRBV2	TGTGCCAGCAAGCGGACTTCGAACACCGGGGAGCTGTTTTTT	CASKRTSNTGELFF
-	TRBD2	TRBJ2-7	TRBV28	TGTGCCAGCGGATCGACTAGCGGGAGAAGCTTCTACGAGCAGTACTTC	CASGSTSGRSFYEQYF
-	TRBD1	TRBJ1-4	TRBV2	TGTGCCAGCAGTACAGGGGGCCAGAGGACTAATGAAAAACTGTTTTTT	CASSTGGQRTNEKLFF
once	-	TRBJ1-5	TRBV30	TGTGCCTGGAGCGGGGGGGGGAGGCAGCCCCAGCATTTT	CAWSGGGRQPQHF
once	-	TRBJ2-1	TRBV10-1	TGCGCCAGCAGTAGGACTAACGCCAATGAGCAGTTCTTC	CASSRTNANEQFF
-	TRBD1	TRBJ2-7	TRBV12-3/TRBV12-4	TGTGCCAGCAGCGTGGGACAGCCCTACGAGCAGTACTTC	CASSVGQPYEQYF
-	-	TRBJ1-1	TRBV5-6	TGTGCCAGCAGCGACGGGTCCGAAGCTTTCTTT	CASSDGSEAFF
once	TRBD2	TRBJ2-2	TRBV7-6	TGTGCCAGCAGCCCCGTGAATGTGGTTAGCGGGAGGCAGAACACCGGGGAGCTGTTTTTT	CASSPVNVVSGRQNTGELFF
-	-	TRBJ1-6	TRBV1	TGCACCAGCAGCCCCGGACAGGGTCGTTCACCCCTCCACTTT	CTSSPGQGRSPLHF
-	TRBD2	TRBJ2-3	TRBV7-2	TGTGCCAGCAGCCCGGGACTAGCGGGAGCCGATACGCAGTATTTT	CASSPGLAGADTQYF
-	-	TRBJ1-2	TRBV28	TGTGCCAGCAGTGCCCCCCGACTGCTAGAGCATGGCTACACCTTC	CASSAPRLLEHGYTF
once	-	TRBJ1-6	TRBV6-1	TGTGCCAGCAGTGAATTAGGAGGGGACAATTCACCCCTCCACTTT	CASSELGGDNSPLHF
-	TRBD1	TRBJ1-3	TRBV7-9	TGTGCCAGCAGCTTAGCGCTGGGACAGGGGGCAGGAAACACCATATATTTT	CASSLALGQGAGNTIYF